The clone carrying this TCR beta chain showed up just once. The junction and the germline gene differ at one end; a read error may be behind it. The method was immunoSEQ multiplex PCR; TCRdb's version includes in-frame clones alone and lacks a portion of them. The table includes about 370,000 clones, roughly nine tenths detected once. The CDR3 spans 16 residues. Per germline, CDR1 KGHSH and CDR2 LQKENI. This specimen belongs to a study of blood T cell repertoires in COVID-19. Turning to the study itself: Samples representing acute and convalescent COVID-19 were sourced from the United States, Italy and Spain. PBMCs, B-cell-depleted T cells, or T cells were the source of the cDNA or gDNA that made up the material.

Sequencing used PBMCs or T cells enriched from blood (not recorded which). The source of this sequence is a woman aged 40 to 55 who had been exposed to COVID-19. The chain couples TRBV18 to TRBJ2-3, with TRBD2 matching over 8 bases. The CDR3 DNA reads as TGTGCCAGCTCCCCACAACAGCGGGAGAAGGGAGATACGCAGTATTTT. Translating gives CASSPQQREKGDTQYF.